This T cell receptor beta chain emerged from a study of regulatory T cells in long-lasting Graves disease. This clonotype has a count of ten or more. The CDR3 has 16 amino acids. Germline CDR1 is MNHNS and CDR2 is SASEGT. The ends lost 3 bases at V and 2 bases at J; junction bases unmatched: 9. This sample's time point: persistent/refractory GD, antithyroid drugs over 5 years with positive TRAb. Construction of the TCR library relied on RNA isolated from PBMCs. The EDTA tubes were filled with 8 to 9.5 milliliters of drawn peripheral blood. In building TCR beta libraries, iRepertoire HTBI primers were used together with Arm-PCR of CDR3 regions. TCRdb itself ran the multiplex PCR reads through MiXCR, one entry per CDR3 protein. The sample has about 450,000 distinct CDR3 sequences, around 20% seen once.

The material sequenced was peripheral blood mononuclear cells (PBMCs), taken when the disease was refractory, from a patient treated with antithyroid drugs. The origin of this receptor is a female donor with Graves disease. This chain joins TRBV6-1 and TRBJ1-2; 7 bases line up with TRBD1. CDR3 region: CASSDYGQAKNYGYTF. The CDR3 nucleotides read TGTGCCAGCAGTGATTACGGACAGGCAAAAAACTATGGCTACACCTTC.